This record concerns one T cell receptor (beta chain) sequence. Its cognate antigen is unknown. The entry originates in a study of Ad26.COV2.S vaccination and SARS-CoV-2 variants. Generated by immunoSEQ multiplex PCR, the TCRdb table keeps only in-frame clones and is missing some. The sample contains roughly 180,000 clones, around 88% of which appear only once. Findings and caveats of the study: Breadth, reportedly substantial, characterized the spike-specific CD8+ and CD4+ T cell responses after vaccination. In TCR breadth and depth analyses, total T cell responses may have been underestimated. Breadth of non-spike TCRs did not differ between vaccinees and placebo recipients.

Sequencing was performed on peripheral blood, taken after recovery from COVID-19. This clonotype was sampled from a human donor who had recovered from COVID-19.

The CDR3 nucleotides are TGCGCCAGCACCCCGACAGGGGGCAGCGAGCAGTACTTC. Encoded protein: CASTPTGGSEQYF. This chain connects TRBV5-1 to TRBJ2-7; 10 bases map to TRBD1. The J segment lost 6 bases and the V segment lost 6 bases, leaving 6 bases of the junction unmatched. There are 13 residues in the CDR3. Looked up from germline, CDR1 is SGHRS and CDR2 is YFSETQ. The whole variable domain, remainder taken from reference TRBV5-1 and TRBJ2-7, is KAGVTQTPRYLIKTRGQQVTLSCSPISGHRSVSWYQQTPGQGLQFLFEYFSETQRNKGNFPGRFSGRQFSNSRSEMNVSTLELGDSALYLCASTPTGGSEQYFGPGTRLTVT.